The rows below give T cell receptor beta chains drawn from one sample of a study of T cells of healthy individuals. TCRdb redid the calling of the 5' RACE reads with MiXCR, one entry per CDR3 protein. The sample lists 60,000 to 70,000 distinct CDR3 sequences, roughly 15% occurring once. The receptors were gathered from a human donor in good health. CDR3s include the opening cysteine and the closing phenylalanine or tryptophan. D genes are given only for firm matches. Expanded clones get a size class; other rows say once, few or many, or leave the size out.

V: TRBV6-2/TRBV6-3; J: TRBJ1-5; size: once; D: -; DNA: TGTGCCAGCAGTCCATATCTCGATCAGCCCCAGCATTTT; CDR3: CASSPYLDQPQHF
V: TRBV28; J: TRBJ2-5; size: few; D: -; DNA: TGTGCCAGCAGTTCCAGCAAGGACCAAGAGACCCAGTACTTC; CDR3: CASSSSKDQETQYF
V: TRBV2; J: TRBJ1-6; size: many; D: TRBD1; DNA: TGTGCCAGCACTGAACAGGGGTTGAATTCACCCCTCCACTTT; CDR3: CASTEQGLNSPLHF
V: TRBV30; J: TRBJ2-3; size: -; D: -; DNA: TGTGCCCTGGGGGGGGGGCTAGCAGCAGATACGCAGTATTTT; CDR3: CALGGGLAADTQYF
V: TRBV7-2; J: TRBJ2-7; size: many; D: -; DNA: TGTGCCAGCAGCCGGAACCACTACGAGCAGTACTTC; CDR3: CASSRNHYEQYF
V: TRBV5-1; J: TRBJ2-3; size: many; D: -; DNA: TGCGCCAGCAGCTTGGCTTCAGCCCCTAGCACAGATACGCAGTATTTT; CDR3: CASSLASAPSTDTQYF
V: TRBV10-2; J: TRBJ1-5; size: many; D: TRBD1; DNA: TGCGCCAGCAGTGAAAGGACAGGTGGCAATCAGCCCCAGCATTTT; CDR3: CASSERTGGNQPQHF
V: TRBV7-9; J: TRBJ2-3; size: -; D: -; DNA: TGTGCCAGCAGCCCAGGGGTCACAGATACGCAGTATTTT; CDR3: CASSPGVTDTQYF
V: TRBV24-1; J: TRBJ2-3; size: few; D: TRBD2; DNA: TGTGCCACCACCCAGTGGGCAGGCCGGCTAGCGGGTTCCACAGATACGCAGTATTTT; CDR3: CATTQWAGRLAGSTDTQYF
V: TRBV29-1; J: TRBJ2-3; size: many; D: -; DNA: TGCAGCGCTCGCGGACCTAGCGCGAGCACAGATACGCAGTATTTT; CDR3: CSARGPSASTDTQYF
V: TRBV7-9; J: TRBJ1-1; size: -; D: -; DNA: TGTGCCAGCAGCTTAGTTGGAGGGCGGAACACTGAAGCTTTCTTT; CDR3: CASSLVGGRNTEAFF
V: TRBV20-1; J: TRBJ1-1; size: -; D: TRBD1; DNA: TGCAGTGCTAGATCAGCAGGGGGCGCGGGGGAGAACACTGAAGCTTTCTTT; CDR3: CSARSAGGAGENTEAFF
V: TRBV5-1; J: TRBJ1-2; size: many; D: TRBD1; DNA: TGCGCCAGCAGTAGCTTAGGAGGACAGGCTGGGAATGGCTACACCTTC; CDR3: CASSSLGGQAGNGYTF
V: TRBV19; J: TRBJ2-1; size: -; D: TRBD2; DNA: TGTGCCAGTAGTATGGCTAGCGGGCTTAATGAGCAGTTCTTC; CDR3: CASSMASGLNEQFF
V: TRBV12-3/TRBV12-4; J: TRBJ1-4; size: many; D: TRBD1; DNA: TGTGCCAGCAGGCCCGGGACAGGGGGCTCCTCGACGCGTTTT; CDR3: CASRPGTGGSSTRF
V: TRBV28; J: TRBJ2-7; size: -; D: -; DNA: TGTGCCAGCAGTACCCCACAGGGATCCGAGCAGTACTTC; CDR3: CASSTPQGSEQYF
V: TRBV28; J: TRBJ1-1; size: few; D: -; DNA: TGTGCCAGCAGTTTAGGTGGGGAGGGAGCCAGTGAAGCTTTCTTT; CDR3: CASSLGGEGASEAFF
V: TRBV3-1; J: TRBJ2-1; size: -; D: -; DNA: TGTGCCAGCAGCCCCCTGGGGCGGGGTCGGTCCTACAATGAGCAGTTCTTC; CDR3: CASSPLGRGRSYNEQFF
V: TRBV11-2; J: TRBJ1-4; size: few; D: -; DNA: TGTGCCAGCAGCTTAGCCCTCGAGGCAACTAATGAAAAACTGTTTTTT; CDR3: CASSLALEATNEKLFF
V: TRBV6-5; J: TRBJ2-5; size: few; D: -; DNA: TGTGCCAGCAGTTGGGCCTTGCAAGAGACCCAGTACTTC; CDR3: CASSWALQETQYF
V: TRBV5-1; J: TRBJ1-5; size: -; D: -; DNA: TGCGCCAGCAGCTTACAGGGCGGCCCCGGTCAGCCCCAGCATTTT; CDR3: CASSLQGGPGQPQHF
V: TRBV12-3/TRBV12-4; J: TRBJ2-5; size: -; D: TRBD2; DNA: TGTGCCAGCAGTTTAGCGCTGGGACTAGCGGGAGAAGAGACCCAGTACTTC; CDR3: CASSLALGLAGEETQYF
V: TRBV3-1; J: TRBJ1-6; size: few; D: -; DNA: TGTGCCAGCAGCCATACAGGCGGCTATAGGAATTCACCCCTCCACTTT; CDR3: CASSHTGGYRNSPLHF
V: TRBV6-6; J: TRBJ1-4; size: -; D: -; DNA: TGTGCCAGCAGGCCGGGATTGACAATTGCAACTAATGAAAAACTGTTTTTT; CDR3: CASRPGLTIATNEKLFF
V: TRBV6-5; J: TRBJ2-7; size: many; D: TRBD1; DNA: TGTGCCAGCAGTACTCCGGGACAGGGCTACGAGCAGTACTTC; CDR3: CASSTPGQGYEQYF
V: TRBV11-2; J: TRBJ2-1; size: -; D: TRBD2; DNA: TGTGCCAGCAGGCCTACTAGCGGGAATCCCTTCTTTGAGCAGTTCTTC; CDR3: CASRPTSGNPFFEQFF
V: TRBV2; J: TRBJ1-5; size: many; D: TRBD1; DNA: TGTGCCAGCAGTTACCAGGGGGGAGGCCAGCCCCAGCATTTT; CDR3: CASSYQGGGQPQHF
V: TRBV29-1; J: TRBJ2-3; size: many; D: -; DNA: TGCAGCGTTGCCCCCCCGGCCGGGGGCACAGATACGCAGTATTTT; CDR3: CSVAPPAGGTDTQYF
V: TRBV20-1; J: TRBJ2-7; size: many; D: -; DNA: TGCAGTGCGAGAGGAGAACCCTACGAGCAGTACTTC; CDR3: CSARGEPYEQYF
V: TRBV12-3/TRBV12-4; J: TRBJ2-1; size: few; D: -; DNA: TGTGCCAGCCTTTGGGGTCATGAGCAGTTCTTC; CDR3: CASLWGHEQFF
V: TRBV20-1; J: TRBJ1-2; size: few; D: -; DNA: TGCAGTGCTAGAGAATGGGGCTCCGATGGCTACACCTTC; CDR3: CSAREWGSDGYTF
V: TRBV6-1; J: TRBJ1-2; size: few; D: TRBD1; DNA: TGTGCCAGCAGTGAAGCGGCGTTAATTCAGGGGGATGGCTACACCTTC; CDR3: CASSEAALIQGDGYTF